The 27 T cell receptor delta chains below come from one sample, sequenced in a study of gamma-delta T cells after stem cell transplantation. TCRdb re-called the RT-PCR reads through CATT. The sample lists 2,500 or so delta-chain clones; around 21% were seen once. The specimen sequenced was gamma-delta T cells. The receptors were sampled from a human donor. It is not recorded whose cells these are; they may come from a transplant donor.

This clone occurred a few times. V usage is TRDV2 and J usage is TRDJ1, with a possible D match to TRDD3 (6 bases). The CDR3 runs 15 residues. CDR1 and CDR2 (germline): GEAIGNYY, EKD. V was shortened by 3 bases and J by 1 base, with 14 bases between the two germline ends. The CDR3 loop reads CACDPTGIRTDKLIF. The CDR3 bases are TGTGCCTGTGACCCGACTGGGATCCGCACCGATAAACTCATCTTT.

As concerns this clone: TCRdb's protein for this DNA is that of a much larger clone and differs from the translation at residue 21, likely a read error; the protein shown is the DNA translation. The V call is TRDV3, the J call TRDJ1; the D gene is possibly TRDD3 (7 bases). V was pared by 4 bases and J by 4 bases, with 55 bases between. The CDR3 has 26 amino acids. Germline V gene data show CDR1 as TVYSNPD and CDR2 as GDNSRS (reference sequence). The CDR3 DNA follows: TGTGCCTCCTCGGGATGGAATGGCCTTCCCCAGTCCCTTACTGGGGAAATACGCTGGTGCGTCGATAAACTCATCTTT. Protein sequence: CASSGWNGLPQSLTGEIRWCVDKLIF.

A remark on this clone: Only one base separates this from a far larger clonotype, so it likely reflects a read error. The same CDR3 is also encoded by other DNA sequences in this sample. The rearrangement links TRDV1 to TRDJ2; perhaps TRDD2 as D (5 bases). Germline V gene sequence: CDR1 TSWWSYY, CDR2 QGS. Trimming left V 4 bases short and J 15 bases short, with 15 bases between. This CDR3 spans 12 amino acids. CDR3 in amino acids: CALGGLPDRIFF. The CDR3 bases are TGTGCTCTTGGGGGACTTCCCGACCGGATCTTCTTT.

In its sample, this clone was seen a few times. The chain joins TRDV2 to TRDJ1, with 8 bases lining up with TRDD3. CDR3 length: 14 residues. J was trimmed by 2 bases and V by 3 bases; bases with no gene match: 4. Germline CDR1 GEAIGNYY, CDR2 EKD. CDR3 region: CACDSLGGTDKLIF. The DNA for the CDR3 is TGTGCCTGTGACTCACTGGGGGGTACCGATAAACTCATCTTT.

The chain couples TRDV1 to TRDJ1, with TRDD3 matching over 12 bases. Trimming cost V 0 bases and J 0 bases; bases outside gene matches: 38. The CDR3 is 29 residues long. Germline CDR1 reads TSWWSYY; CDR2 reads QGS. The CDR3 DNA reads TGTGCTCTTGGGGAACTCCGAGCCCCGTCTTTCCTACTTACCGTACTGGGGGATACCAAGATACATTACACCGATAAACTCATCTTT. Its protein is CALGELRAPSFLLTVLGDTKIHYTDKLIF.

The genes are TRDV2 and TRDJ1, with D perhaps matching TRDD3 (6 bases). The CDR3 totals 23 residues. Germline assignment: CDR1 GEAIGNYY and CDR2 EKD. V lost 0 bases and J 0 bases, leaving 34 bases between the germline ends. The CDR3 sequence: CACDTGVMGVTIRGSSYTDKLIF. The CDR3 DNA reads as TGTGCCTGTGACACCGGGGTGATGGGGGTAACCATACGCGGCTCCTCGTACACCGATAAACTCATCTTT.

Within the sample, this clone is medium-sized (0.01 to 0.1%). The rearrangement uses TRDV2 and TRDJ1; 9 bases are a match to TRDD3. The V gene end was trimmed by 1 base and the J gene end by 0 bases; junction bases not matched to a gene: 17. Per the germline V gene, CDR1 is GEAIGNYY and CDR2 is EKD. CDR3 length: 20 residues. This CDR3 is CACDTVQAGGSKGYTDKLIF. CDR3 DNA: TGTGCCTGTGACACGGTGCAAGCTGGGGGATCAAAGGGGTACACCGATAAACTCATCTTT.

This clone came up a few times. One end of the junction does not line up with germline, which may come from a read error. The sample holds other DNA sequences that translate to the same CDR3. The rearrangement joins TRDV2 to TRDJ1; TRDD3 matches at 11 bases. Germline V gene sequence: CDR1 GEAIGNYY, CDR2 EKD. The CDR3 is made up of 21 amino acids. CDR3: CACDTLPSVDGGYGYTDKLIF. CDR3 DNA: TGTGCCTGTGACACCCTACCGTCAGTCGATGGGGGATACGGCTACACCGACAAACTCATCTTT.

The table lists this clone with a few counts. The identical CDR3 is also encoded by other nucleotide sequences in the sample. The CDR3 is CALGGLPDKLIF. The CDR3 nucleotides are TGTGCTCTTGGGGGACTTCCGGATAAACTCATCTTT. The rearrangement links TRDV1 to TRDJ1; the D gene is possibly TRDD2 (5 bases). This CDR3 spans 12 amino acids. V lost 4 bases, J lost 5 bases, and 8 bases lay in between. Germline V gene data show CDR1 as TSWWSYY and CDR2 as QGS.

This clone has a handful of counts. One end of the junction varies from germline; a read error may be responsible. The chain couples TRDV2 to TRDJ3; 9 nucleotides align to TRDD2. This CDR3 is 27 amino acids long. CDR1 and CDR2 (germline): GEAIGNYY, EKD. CDR3 loop: CACDPFLRGPYLGILPSSSWDTRPMFF. CDR3 sequence (DNA): TGTGCCTGTGACCCCTTCCTACGCGGTCCGTACTTGGGTATACTTCCCTCTAGCTCCTGGGACACCCGACCGATGTTTTTC.

In regard to this clone: At one end the junction does not follow the germline gene, possibly because of a read error. The sample carries other DNA sequences with the same CDR3. The chain joins TRDV1 to TRDJ1; TRDD3 matches at 9 bases. The germline gives CDR1 TSWWSYY, CDR2 QGS. CDR3 length: 24 amino acids. The chain's CDR3 is CALGEKAPSFLLWGYGVYTDKLIF. The CDR3 DNA follows: TGTGCACTTGGGGAAAAAGCCCCGTCTTTCCTACTCTGGGGATACGGGGTCTACACCGATAAACTCATCTTT.

This clone came up a few times. A much larger clone is a single base away; this may be a read error. This chain uses TRDV2 with TRDJ1; 8 nucleotides match TRDD3. The J segment lost 0 bases and the V segment lost 1 base, leaving 15 bases of the junction unmatched. The germline V gene has CDR1 GEAIGNYY and CDR2 EKD. The CDR3 is made up of 19 amino acids. The CDR3 loop is CACDTIAHTGGLYTDKLIF. CDR3 nucleotides: TGTGCCTGTGACACAATCGCGCATACTGGGGGCCTGTACACCGATAAACTCATCTTT.

The chain is built from TRDV1 and TRDJ1, with 10 bases identical to TRDD3. J lost 11 bases, V lost 4 bases, and 34 bases had no gene match. This CDR3 contains 22 residues. From germline, CDR1 is TSWWSYY and CDR2 QGS. The CDR3 here is CALGVPGVFLRFGYWGMSRLIF. The CDR3 coding sequence is TGTGCTCTTGGGGTCCCGGGGGTTTTCCTACGTTTTGGGTACTGGGGGATGAGTCGTCTCATCTTT.

In this sample, this clone turned up a few times. This likely reflects a read error, since a far larger clone is one base away. The chain's CDR3 is CALGASLPREQLFF. In DNA form, the CDR3 reads TGTGCTCTTGGGGCATCACTTCCCCGCGAACAACTCTTCTTT. This chain connects TRDV1 to TRDJ2; D is perhaps TRDD2 (5 bases). The CDR3 spans 14 residues. CDR1 TSWWSYY and CDR2 QGS come from the germline V gene. Trimming shortened V by 4 bases and J by 10 bases, and 16 bases separated the two germline ends.

The chain carries TRDV1 and TRDJ1, with a possible D match to TRDD3 (6 bases). This CDR3 contains 26 residues. Germline lookup yields CDR1 TSWWSYY and CDR2 QGS. Trimming pared 0 bases from V and 0 bases from J, leaving 41 bases between. The CDR3 nucleotides read TGTGCTCTTGGGGAACTCCATCCTCATCCCTACTTGTTGGGGGTTCGTATGACCCAGAACACCGATAAACTCATCTTT. Translation gives CALGELHPHPYLLGVRMTQNTDKLIF.

The table lists this clone with a few counts. This chain uses TRDV1 with TRDJ1; TRDD3 agrees at 8 bases. V gave up 3 bases and J gave up 0 bases; unmatched junction bases: 18. This CDR3 is 20 amino acids long. Germline CDR1 TSWWSYY, CDR2 QGS. The CDR3 DNA reads as TGTGCTCTTGGGGATTTTTTCCCACACTATCTGGGGGACCACACCGATAAACTCATCTTT. Its translation is CALGDFFPHYLGDHTDKLIF.

The chain joins TRDV1 to TRDJ1; 8 positions match TRDD3. Germline-derived CDR1 and CDR2 are TSWWSYY and QGS. The CDR3 totals 15 residues. V shed 4 bases and J 7 bases; nucleotides not matched to a gene: 11. The CDR3, as DNA: TGTGCTCTTGGGGGACTACTGGGGGCCCCGGGTAAACTCATCTTT. Its translation: CALGGLLGAPGKLIF.

Regarding this clone: A read error may be the cause here, since a much bigger clone is one base away. This chain joins TRDV2 and TRDJ1, with 11 bases identical to TRDD3. Germline V gene data show CDR1 as GEAIGNYY and CDR2 as EKD. The CDR3 loop spans 17 amino acids. With V trimmed by 0 bases and J by 4 bases, 9 bases remained unmatched. The CDR3 DNA reads as TGTGCCTGTGACACCGTTGGGGGATACGCAAGTGGCGATAAACTCATCTTT. Its translation is CACDTVGGYASGDKLIF.

The rearrangement joins TRDV2 to TRDJ3; D gene ambiguous. Germline loops: CDR1 GEAIGNYY, CDR2 EKD. The length of the CDR3 is 19 residues. V was cut by 0 bases and J by 0 bases, with 14 bases left in between. The CDR3 sequence is CACDTVQLKSSWDTRQMFF. DNA for the CDR3: TGTGCCTGTGACACCGTACAATTAAAGAGCTCCTGGGACACCCGACAGATGTTTTTC.

In nucleotides, the CDR3 is TGTGCCTCCTCGGGATGGGGGATACTAAGCGATAAACTCATCTTT. Translating gives CASSGWGILSDKLIF. The rearrangement uses TRDV3 and TRDJ1, with 10 positions matching TRDD3. V was clipped by 4 bases and J by 4 bases; unmatched bases: 12. From germline, CDR1 is TVYSNPD and CDR2 GDNSRS (reference sequence). The CDR3 length is 15 residues. Combining the CDR3 with reference TRDV3 and TRDJ1 gives the whole variable domain CDKVTQSSPDQTVASGSEVVLLCTYDTVYSNPDLFWYRIRPDYSFQFVFYGDNSRSEGADFTQGRFSVKHILTQKAFHLVISPVRTEDSATYYCASSGWGILSDKLIFGKGTRVTVEP.

A remark on this clone: Other DNA sequences in the sample encode the same CDR3. This sequence joins TRDV1 and TRDJ1; D is possibly TRDD2 (6 bases). Germline V gene lookup returns CDR1 TSWWSYY and CDR2 QGS. Trimming removed 0 bases from V and 0 bases from J, with 35 bases in between. The CDR3 contains 24 residues. DNA for the CDR3: TGTGCTCTTGGGGAACTATGGTGGGCCTTCCCTACTTGGCTGGGACCCAGCGACACCGATAAACTCATCTTT. It yields the protein CALGELWWAFPTWLGPSDTDKLIF.

This clone was seen only a few times. This sequence joins TRDV3 and TRDJ1; 8 bases map to TRDD3. This CDR3 contains 15 residues. The ends lost 2 bases at V and 0 bases at J; junction bases unmatched: 8. Germline V lookup: CDR1 TVYSNPD, CDR2 GDNSRS (reference sequence). The CDR3 is CAFSGDWGYTDKLIF. CDR3 nucleotide sequence: TGTGCCTTTTCCGGAGACTGGGGGTACACCGATAAACTCATCTTT.

There are a few counts of this clone. For the CDR3, the DNA is TGTGCTCTTGGGGATAGAGCTGCCCACTTCCTACGAAGGGGAACTGGGGGAGTATGGTACACCGATAAACTCATCTTT. It specifies CALGDRAAHFLRRGTGGVWYTDKLIF. The rearrangement joins TRDV1 to TRDJ1; possibly TRDD3 for D (9 bases). V gave up 3 bases and J gave up 0 bases, with 44 bases separating them. The CDR3 totals 26 residues. The germline V gene has CDR1 TSWWSYY and CDR2 QGS.

In this sample, this clone is medium-sized. The chain employs TRDV2 and TRDJ1; weak D call: TRDD2 (8 bases). V was clipped by 0 bases and J by 0 bases, with 28 bases between them. Germline CDR1 and CDR2: GEAIGNYY and EKD. This CDR3 has 21 residues. This CDR3 reads CACDTVFLRFGGRIHTDKLIF. The CDR3 DNA reads as TGTGCCTGTGACACCGTCTTCCTACGATTTGGGGGACGAATACACACCGATAAACTCATCTTT.

This clone occurred a few times. The genes are TRDV2 and TRDJ3; 10 nucleotides agree with TRDD3. The CDR3 has 23 amino acids. CDR1 and CDR2 (germline): GEAIGNYY, EKD. The V gene end was trimmed by 2 bases and the J gene end by 0 bases; junction bases not matched to a gene: 18. CDR3 DNA: TGTGCCTGTGACATCGTGTGGATGGGGGATACCCTCGAGGGCTCCTGGGACACCCGACAGATGTTTTTC. Its translation: CACDIVWMGDTLEGSWDTRQMFF.

This clone has just a few counts. V and J are TRDV1 and TRDJ1, with 8 bases aligning to TRDD3. Germline V gene lookup returns CDR1 TSWWSYY and CDR2 QGS. V shed 4 bases and J 5 bases; nucleotides not matched to a gene: 24. This CDR3 comprises 20 residues. The CDR3 here is CALGAPPSLYWGPPQDKLIF. For the CDR3, the DNA is TGTGCTCTTGGGGCCCCGCCTTCCCTATACTGGGGGCCCCCGCAGGATAAACTCATCTTT.

The sample holds a few counts of this clone. This rearrangement joins TRDV2 to TRDJ1; 11 bases line up with TRDD3. Germline V gene sequence: CDR1 GEAIGNYY, CDR2 EKD. The CDR3 has 18 amino acids. J was trimmed by 7 bases and V by 0 bases; bases with no gene match: 15. DNA for the CDR3: TGTGCCTGTGACACCGCTGAGGCTGGGGGATACCCATTTAGTAAACTCATCTTT. Its protein product is CACDTAEAGGYPFSKLIF.